This TCR beta chain was found in a study of shared clonotypes between healthy human individuals (dated by TCRdb to 2020 to 2021). About the study as a whole: A couple of women and three men aged 18 to 49 years were included in the cohort. For each donor, CD4 naive and CD4 memory were each run on three plates, CD8 naive on two plates, and CD8 memory on one plate. Different laboratories and diverse techniques were used to prepare libraries and sequence TCR repertoires, to increase sequencing depth and limit assay-specific biases. Per donor, leukapheresis produced somewhere between about 0.85 and 9.5 billion PBMCs. To estimate repertoire size and how much clonotypes are shared between individuals, the study performed deep sequencing of blood TCR repertoires from roughly five healthy adults.

Using the deep immunoSEQ assay, TCR CDR3 regions were amplified from genomic DNA by multiplex PCR. Extracted genomic DNA from each cell subset was spread evenly across all wells of several immunoSEQ 96-well plates, with each plate serving as a replicate. Each replicate PCR for sorted subsets received around 200 ng genomic DNA, equal to about 29,000 T cell genomes. Purified libraries were quantified with a Qubit 3.0 fluorometer, sized on a Bioanalyzer 2100, and re-quantified with the KAPA Library Quantification kit. Each immunoSEQ 96-well plate was sequenced on its own single-read 150-cycle Illumina NextSeq 550 flow cell. For the original study's pipeline: The immunoSEQ output contained only junctional sequences without quality scores, so filtering could not match that applied to full-length reads. Sequences were annotated with PyIR, a Python wrapper for IgBLAST v1.9, and V/J genes and CDR3 were assigned using IMGT germline references. Any read was removed if the V/J assignment was weak (E-value above 1e-6), the CDR3 was missing, or the read contained stop codons, out-of-frame junctions, or ambiguous translated residues. V3J clonotypes were defined as sequences sharing an identical inferred V gene, J gene, and CDR3 amino acid sequence. To compute the percentage overlap between repertoires, the number of shared unique clonotypes was divided by the size of the smaller repertoire. Three approaches were used to assess repertoire richness: RTK rarefaction, the Chao1 estimator, and Recon v2.1 estimates of unobserved clonotypes. OLGA was used to compute generation probabilities for all TCRbeta clonotypes that the gDNA method yielded from a few donors. Imported from immuneACCESS, the table was reduced by TCRdb to in-frame sequences with V and J called. These copies leave out some clones; in studies compared against another copy, an unresolved V gene accounts for under half, and the cause of the remainder is not known. V and J calls and clone size are those listed in that table; D and trimming were worked out from the DNA. The sample records some 500,000 clones, about 96% of which are singletons. The top ten clonotypes cover about 0.06% of the sample.

The full study reports these points: Higher generation probabilities were observed for clonotypes shared by all four sorted-subset donors than for non-shared clonotypes. Because the study included a small number of donors, the genetic and exposure-history diversity represented was limited. Across four donors, around 5% of naive CD4, approximately 3.6% of naive CD8, under 2.5% of memory CD4, and 0.4% to 0.45% of memory CD8 clonotypes were shared. Naive subsets generally had larger estimated clonotype richness than memory subsets. Sampling was restricted to blood, and TCR repertoires in tissues likely differ from the TCR repertoires found in blood. Even with the large sequencing depth, rarefaction of the sorted-subset datasets indicated that sequencing was incomplete. Pairwise subsampling led to the expectation that sequencing depth would affect the degree of clonotype sharing among donors.

A word on this clone: No antigen is known for it. No base quality information exists; no much larger clone differs at one position.

Healthy HIV-negative adults with no recently reported acute infections or vaccinations were included as donors. All donors were Caucasian adults living in Nashville, Tennessee, USA. Magnetic negative selection was used to enrich CD4+ T cells, after which naive cells were positively selected on CD45RA and the negative fraction became the memory subset. After blood collection by leukapheresis, PBMCs were isolated using Ficoll-Histopaque density gradient centrifugation and then cryopreserved in the vapor phase of liquid nitrogen. Purity and quantity of every magnetically sorted T cell population were checked by analytical flow cytometry. From each sorted fraction, genomic DNA was isolated and quantified by UV absorbance on a Nanodrop 2000c. The TCR comes from a young woman in good health. The source material was naive CD4+ T cells sorted from blood. Read against the paper, the sample's cell subset or site label means: CD45RA+ positively selected.

The CDR3 has the sequence CASSRTGWGEQYF. The DNA sequence reads TGTGCCAGCAGTCGGACAGGGTGGGGGGAGCAGTACTTC. The rearrangement joined TRBV6-5 to TRBJ2-7, with 8 junctional bases fitting TRBD1. Per the germline V gene, MNHEY is the CDR1 and SVGAGI is the CDR2. Including cysteine and phenylalanine, the CDR3 has 13 amino acids. Only the CDR3 portion is preserved as DNA: 39 bases, with reading frame beginning at the first base. Germline trimming amounts to 5 bases on V and 7 bases on J, with 7 as the count of junction bases outside the gene matches.